A single sample gave rise to the 30 T cell receptor beta chains below, sequenced in a study of T cells in Graves' hyperthyroidism and ophthalmopathy. Authors of the study amplified TCR beta CDR3 regions from RNA transcripts. TCR CDR3 underwent first-round RT-PCR with the HTBI primer set. TCRdb used MiXCR to reprocess the multiplex PCR reads, holding one entry per CDR3 protein. The table includes 370,000 or so distinct CDR3 sequences, 20% to 25% detected once. Source material: blood. The receptors stem from a man in his fifties with Graves' hyperthyroidism.

Concerning this clonotype itself: A much larger clone lies a single base off, so this may be a read error. The chain joins TRBV7-2 to TRBJ1-1; a weak D match, TRBD1 (5 bases). The CDR3 loop spans 13 amino acids. Germline CDR1 SGHTA, CDR2 FQGNSA. CDR3 in DNA: TGTGCCAGCAGCTTTTCAGGGAACACTGAAGCTCTCTTT. Protein sequence: CASSFSGNTEALF.

Only a few counts were recorded for this clonotype. The rearrangement joins TRBV2 to TRBJ2-7, with a possible D match to TRBD1 (6 bases). V was trimmed by 5 bases and J by 5 bases, leaving 19 bases between them. This CDR3 has 15 amino acids. CDR1 and CDR2 from the germline V gene are SNHLY and FYNNEI. The CDR3 here is CASSFIRGYNNEQYF. Here the CDR3 DNA reads TGTGCCAGCAGTTTTATTAGGGGGTATAACAACGAGCAGTACTTC.

This rearrangement joins TRBV20-1 to TRBJ2-1; 8 positions match TRBD1. The CDR3 runs to 13 residues. Germline CDR1 is DFQATT and CDR2 is SNEGSKA (reference sequence). Unmatched junction bases numbered 5, after V lost 3 bases and J lost 7 bases. The CDR3 here is CSASDRGLNEQFF. CDR3 bases: TGCAGTGCTAGTGACAGGGGTCTTAATGAGCAGTTCTTC.

The sample holds one count of this clonotype. The chain employs TRBV18 and TRBJ2-7; TRBD1 or TRBD2 may be the D gene (5 bases each). The CDR3 is 14 residues long. Between the trimmed V and J ends, which lost 6 bases and 5 bases, there was a span of 17 bases. Germline CDR1 reads KGHSH; CDR2 reads LQKENI. CDR3 nucleotides: TGTGCCAGCTCCCCGATCGGGGCCTCTCACGAGCAGTACTTC. It translates to CASSPIGASHEQYF.

This clonotype has at least ten counts. This chain links TRBV27 with TRBJ1-1, with D possibly TRBD1 on 6 matching bases. CDR3 length equals 13 residues. Germline values: CDR1 MNHEY, CDR2 SMNVEV (reference sequence). V dropped 6 bases and J dropped 6 bases, with 14 bases sitting between them. CDR3 sequence reads: CASSKTGYPEAFF. CDR3 DNA sequence: TGTGCCAGCAGCAAAACAGGGTACCCTGAAGCTTTCTTT.

This clonotype was seen ten or more times. The chain links TRBV20-1 to TRBJ2-5; 8 bases are shared with TRBD2. Germline V gives CDR1 DFQATT, CDR2 SNEGSKA (reference sequence). The CDR3 extends over 12 amino acids. The CDR3: CSAGGAQETQYF. As DNA, the CDR3 is TGCAGCGCCGGGGGGGCCCAAGAGACCCAGTACTTC.

V and J are TRBV19 and TRBJ2-7, with a tentative D call TRBD1 (8 bases). Germline-derived CDR1 and CDR2 are LNHDA and SQIVND (reference sequence). This CDR3 is 15 amino acids long. V lost 4 bases and J 5 bases, leaving 18 bases between the germline ends. The CDR3 spells CASSTGGAGEDEQYF. The CDR3 bases are TGTGCCAGTAGTACAGGGGGCGCGGGAGAAGACGAGCAGTACTTC.

This clonotype has just a few counts. This chain joins TRBV30 and TRBJ1-5; no reliable D call. Per germline, CDR1 GTSNPN and CDR2 SVGIG (reference sequence). V was clipped by 3 bases and J by 5 bases, with 8 bases between them. The length of the CDR3 is 12 residues. CDR3 bases: TGTGCCTGGAGACGGGGTGATCAGCCCCAGCATTTT. It translates to CAWRRGDQPQHF.

Turning to this clonotype: A read error may explain this, as a much larger clone is one base away. The chain combines TRBV2 with TRBJ2-3; no firm D call. This CDR3 comprises 15 residues. V lost 7 bases to trimming and J lost 5 bases, with 19 bases between them. Looked up from germline, CDR1 is SNHLY and CDR2 is FYNNEI. CDR3 loop: CASTGRRIGLDTQYF. CDR3 coding DNA: TGTGCCAGCACCGGACGGCGCATTGGATTAGATACGCAGTATTTT.

The chain couples TRBV29-1 to TRBJ1-1; 12 positions match TRBD1. The CDR3 covers 18 residues. V lost 2 bases to trimming and J lost 1 base; unmatched junction nucleotides: 11. Per germline, CDR1 SQVTM and CDR2 ANQGSEA. The DNA of the CDR3 is TGCAGCGTTGAACGGGAGGGGGACAGGGGGCGACGGAACACTGAAGCTTTCTTT. Its protein product is CSVEREGDRGRRNTEAFF.

The J gene is TRBJ2-3, the V gene TRBV6-2 or TRBV6-3; D is undetermined. Germline V CDR1 and CDR2: MNHEY, SVGEGT. Trimming cost V 5 bases and J 6 bases, with 15 bases left between them. This CDR3 has 14 amino acids. The CDR3 reads CASSRRISADTQYF. DNA of the CDR3: TGTGCCAGCAGTCGAAGGATCTCGGCGGATACGCAGTATTTT.

Many counts were recorded for this clonotype. The gene calls are TRBV20-1 and TRBJ2-7; no definite D call. Germline-derived CDR1 and CDR2 are DFQATT and SNEGSKA (reference sequence). CDR3 length: 13 amino acids. Trimming took off 4 bases at V and 7 bases at J, with 17 bases between the two ends. CDR3 DNA: TGCAGTGCTAAGGACGTGGGATCTAGGGAGCAGTACTTC. It yields the protein CSAKDVGSREQYF.

This clonotype was observed many times. The chain uses TRBV7-2 and TRBJ2-3; TRBD2 matches at 9 bases. The CDR3 length is 16 residues. Germline values: CDR1 SGHTA, CDR2 FQGNSA. V lost 2 bases and J lost 4; bases outside the gene matches: 7. CDR3 sequence: CASSLYASGVSDTQYF. The CDR3 bases are TGTGCCAGCAGCTTATATGCTAGCGGGGTGTCAGATACGCAGTATTTT.

A few counts support this clonotype. In DNA form, the CDR3 reads TGCAGTGCTAGTAGCCTAGCGGGAGGGGCAGATACGCAGTATTTT. Translated: CSASSLAGGADTQYF. The chain links TRBV20-1 to TRBJ2-3, with 12 nucleotides matching TRBD2. The CDR3 loop spans 15 amino acids. Germline V gene data show CDR1 as DFQATT and CDR2 as SNEGSKA (reference sequence). V lost 3 bases and J lost 4; bases outside the gene matches: 5.

This clonotype was counted many times. This chain joins TRBV20-1 and TRBJ2-7, with 13 bases fitting TRBD2. The CDR3 is 13 amino acids. Germline loops: CDR1 DFQATT, CDR2 SNEGSKA (reference sequence). V lost 6 bases to trimming and J lost 4 bases; unmatched junction nucleotides: 3. The CDR3 here is CSARTSGSYEQYF. The CDR3 DNA follows: TGCAGTGCCAGGACTAGCGGGAGTTACGAGCAGTACTTC.

Comments on this clonotype: A far larger clone lies a single base away; this is likely a read error. This CDR3 is missing its conserved last phenylalanine or tryptophan, likely due to a read error. The gene calls are TRBV28 and TRBJ2-7; TRBD2 agrees at 7 bases. V lost 3 bases, J lost 4 bases, and 3 bases stayed unmatched. The CDR3 covers 13 residues. Germline loops: CDR1 MDHEN, CDR2 SYDVKM. CDR3 DNA sequence: TGTGCCAGCAGTTTGGCGGGAGCTTACGAGCAGTACCTC. Translation: CASSLAGAYEQYL.

The sample holds a few counts of this clonotype. V is TRBV11-2 and J is TRBJ1-5; the D is unclear. V shed 0 bases and J shed 9 bases, with 9 bases lying between them. The V gene's germline CDR1 is SGHAT and CDR2 FQNNGV. This CDR3 spans 13 amino acids. CDR3 in DNA: TGTGCCAGCAGCTTAGAGGGTGCGGGGCCCCAGCATTTT. Protein sequence: CASSLEGAGPQHF.

This clonotype was picked up many times. V and J are TRBV7-2 and TRBJ2-7; 9 nucleotides agree with TRBD1. With 5 bases clipped from V and 4 bases from J, the junction kept 9 bases outside the gene matches. This CDR3 is 15 amino acids long. Germline CDR1 and CDR2: SGHTA and FQGNSA. CDR3 sequence (DNA): TGTGCCAGCAGCCCGCCCGGGACAGGGTTATACGAGCAGTACTTC. As protein: CASSPPGTGLYEQYF.

This clonotype was detected only a few times. The chain links TRBV27 to TRBJ2-5; possibly TRBD1 for D (6 bases). V lost 6 bases and J 5 bases, leaving 10 bases between the germline ends. The CDR3 covers 12 residues. Germline lookup yields CDR1 MNHEY and CDR2 SMNVEV (reference sequence). The CDR3: CASRRTGETQYF. CDR3 nucleotides: TGTGCCAGCAGAAGAACAGGGGAGACCCAGTACTTC.

This clonotype has at least ten counts. The V gene is TRBV11-2, the J gene TRBJ2-6; D ambiguous. Trimming cost V 6 bases and J 0 bases, with 3 bases left between them. The CDR3 runs 13 residues. The germline V gene encodes CDR1 SGHAT and CDR2 FQNNGV. The CDR3 loop is CASRSSGANVLTF. In DNA, the CDR3 is TGTGCCAGCAGGAGCTCTGGGGCCAACGTCCTGACTTTC.

The genes are TRBV20-1 and TRBJ1-2; 7 bases map to TRBD1. V lost 0 bases to trimming and J lost 2 bases; unmatched junction nucleotides: 6. This CDR3 contains 15 residues. Germline CDR1 is DFQATT and CDR2 is SNEGSKA (reference sequence). The CDR3 spells CSARDQQGMNYGYTF. CDR3 nucleotides: TGCAGTGCTAGAGACCAACAGGGGATGAACTATGGCTACACCTTC.

This chain joins TRBV20-1 and TRBJ2-1, with D perhaps TRBD2 (5 bases). The CDR3 runs to 15 residues. Trimming cost V 7 bases and J 0 bases, with 16 bases left between them. Germline V gives CDR1 DFQATT, CDR2 SNEGSKA (reference sequence). The CDR3 DNA sequence: TGCAGTGGATCCCTAAGCGGCAGCTCCTACAATGAGCAGTTCTTC. Translation gives CSGSLSGSSYNEQFF.

This clonotype has a count of ten or more. The junction departs from germline at one end; a sequencing error may be responsible. This sequence joins TRBV7-3 and TRBJ2-3, with D uncertain. The germline V gene has CDR1 SGHTA and CDR2 FQGTGA. The CDR3 totals 14 residues. CDR3 DNA sequence: TGCGCCAGCAGCTTGACCGGATACACAGATACGCAGTATTTT. Amino acids: CASSLTGYTDTQYF.

This clonotype was seen only a few times. The rearrangement joins TRBV7-6 to TRBJ2-1; the D gene is possibly TRBD2 (6 bases). V was shortened by 5 bases and J by 9 bases, with 11 bases between the two germline ends. CDR1 is SGHVS, CDR2 FNYEAQ, per germline. This CDR3 comprises 12 residues. DNA of the CDR3: TGTGCCAGCAGCCTTCCGGAGGGTGAGCAGTTCTTC. Translating it yields CASSLPEGEQFF.

This clonotype was detected a few times. The rearrangement links TRBV28 to TRBJ2-2; 7 bases align to TRBD1. V lost 7 bases, J lost 4 bases, and 9 bases stayed unmatched. The CDR3 totals 15 residues. CDR1 is MDHEN and CDR2 is SYDVKM in the germline V gene. The CDR3 sequence is CASTPTGLGTGELFF. DNA for the CDR3: TGTGCCAGCACACCGACAGGGTTGGGCACCGGGGAGCTGTTTTTT.

This clonotype came up many times. The chain uses TRBV2 and TRBJ1-2; TRBD1 matches at 9 bases. The germline V gene encodes CDR1 SNHLY and CDR2 FYNNEI. CDR3 length: 13 residues. V shed 10 bases, J shed 0 bases, and the junction held 3 bases outside the gene matches. The CDR3, as DNA: TGTGCCACACGACAGGGGGCTAACTATGGCTACACCTTC. Encoded protein: CATRQGANYGYTF.

This clonotype was seen ten or more times. The gene calls are TRBV7-2 and TRBJ1-1, with 10 bases identical to TRBD1. V gave up 5 bases and J gave up 5 bases; unmatched junction bases: 5. The CDR3 has 14 residues. CDR1 is SGHTA and CDR2 is FQGNSA in the germline V gene. DNA for the CDR3: TGTGCCAGCAGCGTAGACAGGGGGCGAACTGAAGCTTTCTTT. Translation: CASSVDRGRTEAFF.

This clonotype was observed at least ten times. V is TRBV9 and J is TRBJ2-7; D may be TRBD1 (5 bases). CDR1 and CDR2 from the germline V gene are SGDLS and YYNGEE. The V end lost 0 bases, the J end lost 6 bases, and 10 bases lay between the germline ends. The CDR3 contains 13 residues. The CDR3 sequence is CASSVATGREQYF. The CDR3, as DNA: TGTGCCAGCAGCGTAGCTACAGGCCGCGAGCAGTACTTC.

This clonotype was seen only a few times. This rearrangement joins TRBV3-1 to TRBJ2-5; tentative D call: TRBD2 (6 bases). The CDR3 loop spans 17 amino acids. The germline V gene encodes CDR1 LGHDT and CDR2 YNNKEL (reference sequence). The V gene lost 1 base and the J gene lost 5 bases, with 20 bases spanning the gap. The chain's CDR3 is CASSQGIMSLGGETQYF. CDR3 nucleotide sequence: TGTGCCAGCAGCCAAGGAATAATGAGCCTCGGAGGGGAGACCCAGTACTTC.

The chain uses TRBV12-3 or TRBV12-4 and TRBJ2-3; 9 nucleotides line up with TRBD1. CDR3 size: 15 residues. With 5 bases clipped from V and 8 bases from J, the junction kept 11 bases outside the gene matches. CDR3 in amino acids: CASSNGQGRGSTQYF. The DNA of the CDR3 is TGTGCCAGCAGTAATGGACAGGGGAGAGGGAGTACGCAGTATTTT.